This T cell receptor beta chain was found in a study of cytomegalovirus exposure and HLA in healthy donors. Study-level background: The same platform as the roughly 670 first-cohort repertoires was used for the 90 to 150 validation repertoires, a later analysis reported. Study-level findings and limits: The classifier was said to identify cytomegalovirus status with high specificity and sensitivity. The study designated 164 TCR beta chains cytomegalovirus-associated.

From germline, CDR1 is SGHRS and CDR2 YFSETQ. The CDR3 consists of 15 residues. V gave up 0 bases and J gave up 1 base, with 10 bases separating them. Comment on this clone: The antigen remains undetermined.

These donors were members of the approximately 110-subject validation cohort, a group separate from the roughly 700-subject first cohort. Here immunoSEQ multiplex PCR was the method, and the copy in TCRdb shows in-frame clones only, minus some. This sample has 110,000 to 150,000 clones, with 90% found just once. Sequenced material: PBMCs. The sequence was obtained from a woman aged 25 to 39 in good health and CMV-seropositive. The chain uses TRBV5-1 and TRBJ1-1; tentative D call: TRBD1 (6 bases). The CDR3 DNA sequence: TGCGCCAGCAGCTTGGCGGGGGGCACGAACACTGAAGCTTTCTTT. Its translation: CASSLAGGTNTEAFF.